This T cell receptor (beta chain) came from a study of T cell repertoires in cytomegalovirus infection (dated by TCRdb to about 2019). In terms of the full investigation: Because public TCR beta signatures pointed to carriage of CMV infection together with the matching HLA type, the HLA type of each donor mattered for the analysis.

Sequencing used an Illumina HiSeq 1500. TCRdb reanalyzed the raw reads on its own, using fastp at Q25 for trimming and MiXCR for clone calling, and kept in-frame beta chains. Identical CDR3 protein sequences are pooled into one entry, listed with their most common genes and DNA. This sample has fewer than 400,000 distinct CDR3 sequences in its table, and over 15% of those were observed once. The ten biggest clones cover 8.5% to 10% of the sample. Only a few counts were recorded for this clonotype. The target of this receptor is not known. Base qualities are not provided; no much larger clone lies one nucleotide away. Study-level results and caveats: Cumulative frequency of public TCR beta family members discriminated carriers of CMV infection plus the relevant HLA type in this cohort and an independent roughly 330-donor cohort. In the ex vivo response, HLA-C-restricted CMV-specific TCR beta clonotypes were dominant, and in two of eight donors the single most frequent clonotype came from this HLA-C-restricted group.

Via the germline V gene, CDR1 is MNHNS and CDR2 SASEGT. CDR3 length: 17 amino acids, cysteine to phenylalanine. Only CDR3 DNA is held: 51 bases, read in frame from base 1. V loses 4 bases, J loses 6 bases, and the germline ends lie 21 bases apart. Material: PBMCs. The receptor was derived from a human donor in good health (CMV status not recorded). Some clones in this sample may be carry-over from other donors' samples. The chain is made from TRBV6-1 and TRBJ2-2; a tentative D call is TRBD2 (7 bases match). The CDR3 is CASSGREGGLGPGELFF. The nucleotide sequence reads TGTGCCAGCAGTGGAAGAGAGGGGGGGCTCGGACCCGGGGAGCTGTTTTTT.